This T cell receptor beta chain was recovered during a study of post-analysis software for immune sequencing data (dated by TCRdb to the mid-2010s). Background on the whole study: The recorded disease courses included relapsing-remitting, secondary progressive and progressive-relapsing multiple sclerosis, and some patients had no subtype annotation. The patient repertoires were set against about 12 previously published healthy control repertoires from donors whose ages ranged from 6 to 25 years. A subset of samples was prepared in parallel using single-end sample barcoding, then pooled and co-amplified after Illumina adapter ligation. The research as a whole found: Normalized Chao1 diversity was significantly lower in multiple sclerosis patients than controls, suggesting substantial peripheral T-cell clonal expansion. The multiple sclerosis patient group was slightly younger than the control group. Direct clustering with F measure showed strong co-clustering of samples prepared in the same batch, prompting a batch-effect correction. Significantly higher frequencies in patients than in controls were found for five TRBV segments, including TRBV5-6, TRBV5-1 and TRBV20-1.

TCR beta repertoires were profiled from peripheral blood of about a dozen young patients with multiple sclerosis to demonstrate the VDJtools post-analysis software. The multiple sclerosis patients were children and adolescents ranging in age from about 6 to 16 years. The V end gives up 0 bases and the J end 4 bases, leaving 5 bases in the junction not matched to a gene. Spanning cysteine to phenylalanine, the CDR3 consists of 17 amino acids. This entry keeps only the CDR3 DNA: 51 bases, framed from base 1. CDR1 is given as SGHAT and CDR2 as FQNNGV, both from the germline V gene. A note on this clonotype: Its antigen is unknown. Base qualities are missing; no much larger clone stands one base away.

The library was prepared using PCR. Sequencing relied on an Illumina HiSeq 2500. To reduce PCR and sequencing biases, unique molecular identifiers were incorporated into the TCR beta cDNA libraries. Every 1 to 10 million input T cells yielded 500,000 or so cDNA molecules, meaning each molecule approximated one T cell. The same protocol used for the earlier healthy control dataset was applied to prepare and sequence the patient libraries. Within a given batch, samples were prepared together, multiplexed and sequenced on the same HiSeq lane. Under the source paper's analysis protocol: Raw barcoded reads were processed with MIGEC, discarding single-read molecular identifier groups before consensus assembly and CDR3 extraction. Clonotype tables were post-analysed with VDJtools, and diversity was normalized by down-sampling all datasets to the smallest sample size. To correct batch-related cross-sample contamination, repertoire overlap clustering matched CDR3 amino acid sequences but not nucleotide sequences. TCRdb reran the public reads through fastp at Q25 and MiXCR, keeping productive beta chains. Identical CDR3 protein sequences are pooled into one entry, listed with their most common genes and DNA. For this entry, the V and J calls and clone size follow TCRdb and not the study's own pipeline. The sample table shows roughly 430,000 distinct CDR3 sequences, and more than 30% are seen once. Of the sample, about 8% falls within the top ten clones.

The sequenced sample consisted of blood. The receptor was isolated from a girl aged 2-9 years with multiple sclerosis. The chain links TRBV11-2 with TRBJ2-1; 11 middle bases align to TRBD2. The nucleotide sequence reads TGTGCCAGCAGCTTAGACCTGGGACTAGCGGAATACAATGAGCAGTTCTTC. The encoded protein is CASSLDLGLAEYNEQFF.